This T cell receptor (beta chain) is from a study of T cell responses to AZD1222 COVID-19 vaccine. Between the trimmed V and J ends, which lost 0 bases and 4 bases, there was a span of 7 bases. The CDR3 runs 12 residues. Germline V lookup: CDR1 GTSNPN, CDR2 SVGIG (reference sequence). Points from the study as a whole: Mapped onto spike, vaccine-associated CD4 TCRs spanned it and were dominant at 160-218 and 743-854. Nearly half of spike-specific TCRs reportedly target variant regions that are unmutated in the B.1.351 and B.1.1.7 variants. Just a handful of AZD1222 recipients tested seropositive at baseline.

Assay used: immunoSEQ multiplex PCR; TCRdb lists only in-frame clones, some missing. Found here are some 130,000 clones, over 85% of them singletons; the top ten hold roughly 1%. Comments on this clone: Its antigen is still unknown.

The starting material was peripheral blood, obtained 28 days after the second AZD1222 dose. This sequence originates from an adult who received the AZD1222 COVID-19 vaccine. This rearrangement joins TRBV30 to TRBJ2-7; D gene ambiguous. The CDR3 DNA is TGTGCCTGGAGTGTCCGACCTTACGAGCAGTACTTC. This encodes CAWSVRPYEQYF.